This is a list of T cell receptor beta chains from one sample in a study of T-cell reconstitution after alpha-beta-depleted transplantation in children. Each CDR3 protein gets one entry after TCRdb re-called the PCR reads with MiXCR. Here the sample spans about 340,000 distinct CDR3 sequences, roughly 14% being singletons. This specimen consisted of PBMCs, obtained from the stem cell graft. These receptors all stem from a human donor who donated a stem cell graft to a child with Fanconi anemia. CDR3s leave out the opening cysteine and the closing phenylalanine or tryptophan. Rows may omit the clone size; those that give it use once, few, many or a size class.

V,size,J,CDR3
TRBV7-2,-,TRBJ1-5,ASSLDPNSNQPQH
TRBV4-3,-,TRBJ2-6,ASSQALISGANVLT
TRBV7-2,-,TRBJ2-7,ASSLGIVSYEQY
TRBV28,many,TRBJ1-1,ASSRGSGTEAF
TRBV20-1,many,TRBJ1-2,SASSSGGGYGYT
TRBV5-6,-,TRBJ1-1,ASSPTNGGNTEAF
TRBV12-3/TRBV12-4,-,TRBJ2-5,ASSLGVFATQY
TRBV11-2,-,TRBJ2-1,ASSSRDRGSKQF
TRBV10-1,many,TRBJ2-3,ASSYSGTGGTDTQY
TRBV9,many,TRBJ2-5,ASSAYGGGAGTQY
TRBV12-3/TRBV12-4,many,TRBJ2-2,ASSLHGVGSGELF
TRBV5-1,many,TRBJ1-1,ASSYGQGNTEAF
TRBV5-1,few,TRBJ1-1,ASFLDPDTEAF
TRBV5-1,many,TRBJ2-7,ASSLSGGPSYEQY